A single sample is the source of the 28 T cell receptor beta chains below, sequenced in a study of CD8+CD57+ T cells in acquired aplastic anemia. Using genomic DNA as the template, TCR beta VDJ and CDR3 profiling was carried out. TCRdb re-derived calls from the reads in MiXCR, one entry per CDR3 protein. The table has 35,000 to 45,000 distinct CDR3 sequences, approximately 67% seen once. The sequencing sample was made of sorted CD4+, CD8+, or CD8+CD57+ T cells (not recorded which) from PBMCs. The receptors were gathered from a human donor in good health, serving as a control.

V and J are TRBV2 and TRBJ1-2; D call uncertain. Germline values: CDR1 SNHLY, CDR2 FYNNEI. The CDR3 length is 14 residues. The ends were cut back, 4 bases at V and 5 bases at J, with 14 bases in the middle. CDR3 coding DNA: TGTGCCAGCAGTGCGATATCCCAAATTTATGGCTACACCTTC. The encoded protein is CASSAISQIYGYTF.

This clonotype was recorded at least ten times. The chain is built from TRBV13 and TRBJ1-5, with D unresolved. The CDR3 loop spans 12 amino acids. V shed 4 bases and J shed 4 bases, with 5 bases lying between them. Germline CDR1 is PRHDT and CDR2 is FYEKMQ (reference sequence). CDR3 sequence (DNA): TGTGCCAGCAGCTCCCATAATCAGCCCCAGCATTTT. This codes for CASSSHNQPQHF.

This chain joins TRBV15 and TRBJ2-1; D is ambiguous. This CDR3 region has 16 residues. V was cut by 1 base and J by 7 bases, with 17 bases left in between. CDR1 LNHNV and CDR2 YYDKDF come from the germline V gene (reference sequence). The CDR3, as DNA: TGTGCCACCAGCAGAGGGTCCCAGGTGACCACAAATGAGCAGTTCTTC. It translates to CATSRGSQVTTNEQFF.

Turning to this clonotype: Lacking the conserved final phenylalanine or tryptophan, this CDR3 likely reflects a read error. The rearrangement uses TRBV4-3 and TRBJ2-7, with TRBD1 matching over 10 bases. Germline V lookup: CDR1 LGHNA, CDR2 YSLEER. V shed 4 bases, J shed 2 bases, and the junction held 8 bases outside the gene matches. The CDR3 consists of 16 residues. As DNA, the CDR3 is TGCGCCAGCAGCCCTTCCCCGGGACAGGGGCCCTACGAGCAGTACCTC. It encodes CASSPSPGQGPYEQYL.

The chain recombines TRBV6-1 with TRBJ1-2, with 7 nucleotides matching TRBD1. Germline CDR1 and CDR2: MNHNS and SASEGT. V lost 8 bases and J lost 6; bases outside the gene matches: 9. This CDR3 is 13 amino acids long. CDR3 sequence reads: CASPEGAGDGYTF. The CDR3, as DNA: TGTGCCAGCCCTGAGGGGGCAGGGGATGGCTACACCTTC.

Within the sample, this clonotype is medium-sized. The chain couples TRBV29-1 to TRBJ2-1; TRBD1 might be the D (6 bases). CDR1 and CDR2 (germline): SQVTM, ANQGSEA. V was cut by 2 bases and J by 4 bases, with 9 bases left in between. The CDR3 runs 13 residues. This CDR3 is CSVEQGIYNEQFF. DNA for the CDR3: TGCAGCGTTGAACAGGGGATATACAATGAGCAGTTCTTC.

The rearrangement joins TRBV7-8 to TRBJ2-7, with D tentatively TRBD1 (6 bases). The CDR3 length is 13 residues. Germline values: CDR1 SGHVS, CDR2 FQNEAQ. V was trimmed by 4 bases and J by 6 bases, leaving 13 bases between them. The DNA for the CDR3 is TGTGCCAGCAGCTACACAGGGTTGGCCGAGCAGTACGTC. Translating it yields CASSYTGLAEQYV.

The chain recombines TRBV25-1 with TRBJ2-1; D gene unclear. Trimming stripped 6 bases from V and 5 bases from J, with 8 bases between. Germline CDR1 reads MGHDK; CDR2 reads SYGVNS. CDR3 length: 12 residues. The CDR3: CASSSNHNEQFF. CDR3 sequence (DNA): TGTGCCAGCAGCTCAAATCACAATGAGCAGTTCTTC.

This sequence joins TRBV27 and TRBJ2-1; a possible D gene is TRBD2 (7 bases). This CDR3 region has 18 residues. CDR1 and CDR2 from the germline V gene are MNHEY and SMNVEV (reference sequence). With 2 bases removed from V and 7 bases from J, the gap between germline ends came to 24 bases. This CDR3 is CASSLRTGWQGGGNEQFF. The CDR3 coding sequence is TGTGCCAGCAGTTTAAGGACGGGGTGGCAGGGAGGGGGAAATGAGCAGTTCTTC.

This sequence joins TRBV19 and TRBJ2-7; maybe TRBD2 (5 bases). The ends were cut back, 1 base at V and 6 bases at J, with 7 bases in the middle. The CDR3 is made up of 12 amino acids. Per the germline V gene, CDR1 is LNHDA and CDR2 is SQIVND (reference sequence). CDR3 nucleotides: TGTGCCAGTAGTATAGGGACTCTCGAGCAGTACTTC. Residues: CASSIGTLEQYF.

CDR3 DNA: TGTGCGGTTGGCGGGGGAGACACGCAGTATTTT. Translated: CAVGGGDTQYF. The chain recombines TRBV10-3 with TRBJ2-3, with 7 nucleotides matching TRBD2. Germline loops: CDR1 ENHRY, CDR2 SYGVKD. The CDR3 runs to 11 residues.

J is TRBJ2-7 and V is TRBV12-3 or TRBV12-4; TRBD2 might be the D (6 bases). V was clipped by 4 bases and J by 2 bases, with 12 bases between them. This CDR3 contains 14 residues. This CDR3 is CASSSGTSTYEQYF. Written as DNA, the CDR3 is TGTGCCAGCAGTTCCGGGACTTCTACCTACGAGCAGTACTTC.

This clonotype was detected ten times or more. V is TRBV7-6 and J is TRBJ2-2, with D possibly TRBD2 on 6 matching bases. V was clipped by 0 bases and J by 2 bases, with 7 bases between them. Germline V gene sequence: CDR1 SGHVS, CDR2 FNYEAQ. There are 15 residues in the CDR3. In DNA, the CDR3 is TGTGCCAGCAGCTTAGCGGGGGGAAACACCGGGGAGCTGTTTTTT. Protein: CASSLAGGNTGELFF.

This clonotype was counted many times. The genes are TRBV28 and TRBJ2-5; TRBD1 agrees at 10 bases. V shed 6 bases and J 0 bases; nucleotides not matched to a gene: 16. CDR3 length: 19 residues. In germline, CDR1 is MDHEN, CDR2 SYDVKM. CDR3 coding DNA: TGTGCCAGCAGCCGACCAACGAAGGGGACAGGGGACCACCAAGAGACCCAGTACTTC. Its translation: CASSRPTKGTGDHQETQYF.

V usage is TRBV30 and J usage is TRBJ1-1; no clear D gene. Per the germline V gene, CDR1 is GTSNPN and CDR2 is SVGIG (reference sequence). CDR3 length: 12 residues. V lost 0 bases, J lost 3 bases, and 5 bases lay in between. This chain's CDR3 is CAWSVMDTEAFF. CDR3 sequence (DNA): TGTGCCTGGAGTGTAATGGACACTGAAGCTTTCTTT.

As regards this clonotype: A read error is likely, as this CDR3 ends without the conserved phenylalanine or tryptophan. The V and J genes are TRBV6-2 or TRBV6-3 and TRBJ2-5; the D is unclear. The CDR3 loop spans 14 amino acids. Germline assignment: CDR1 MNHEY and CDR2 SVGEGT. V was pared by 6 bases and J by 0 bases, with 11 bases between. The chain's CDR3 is CASSVSAYQETQYV. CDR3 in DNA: TGTGCCAGCAGCGTAAGTGCGTACCAAGAGACCCAGTACGTC.

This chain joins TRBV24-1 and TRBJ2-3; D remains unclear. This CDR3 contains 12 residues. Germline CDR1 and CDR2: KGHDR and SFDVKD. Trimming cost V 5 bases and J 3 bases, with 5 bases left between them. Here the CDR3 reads CATSGGTDTQYF. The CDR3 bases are TGTGCCACCAGTGGGGGTACAGATACGCAGTATTTT.

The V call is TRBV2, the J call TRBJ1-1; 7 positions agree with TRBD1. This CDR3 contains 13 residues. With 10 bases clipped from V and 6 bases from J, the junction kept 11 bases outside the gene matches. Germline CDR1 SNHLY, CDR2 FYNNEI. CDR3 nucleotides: TGTGCCACCTACATCAACAGGGGCGCTGAAGCTTTCTTT. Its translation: CATYINRGAEAFF.

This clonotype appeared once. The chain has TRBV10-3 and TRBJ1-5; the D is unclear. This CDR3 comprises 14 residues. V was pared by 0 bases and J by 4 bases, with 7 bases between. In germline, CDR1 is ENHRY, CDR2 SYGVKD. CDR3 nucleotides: TGTGCCATCAGTGAGTCAGGGCAAAATCAGCCCCAGCATTTT. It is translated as CAISESGQNQPQHF.

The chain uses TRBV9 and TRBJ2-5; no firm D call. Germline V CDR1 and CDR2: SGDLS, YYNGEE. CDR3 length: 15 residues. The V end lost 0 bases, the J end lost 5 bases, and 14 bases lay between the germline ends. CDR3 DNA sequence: TGTGCCAGCAGCGTAGTTTTAGGTCCTGGGGAGACCCAGTACTTC. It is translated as CASSVVLGPGETQYF.

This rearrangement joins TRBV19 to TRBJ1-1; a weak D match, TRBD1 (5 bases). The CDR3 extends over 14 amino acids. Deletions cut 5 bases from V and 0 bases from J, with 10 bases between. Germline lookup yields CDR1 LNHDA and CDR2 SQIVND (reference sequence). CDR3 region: CASSWGDLNTEAFF. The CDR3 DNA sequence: TGTGCCAGTAGTTGGGGGGACTTGAACACTGAAGCTTTCTTT.

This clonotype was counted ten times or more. Here the CDR3 reads CASSQRKDSRTYEQYF. Written as DNA, the CDR3 is TGTGCCAGCAGCCAACGAAAGGACAGTCGAACCTACGAGCAGTACTTC. The chain is built from TRBV16 and TRBJ2-7, with D possibly being TRBD1 (6 bases). CDR1 is KGHSY, CDR2 FQNENV, per germline. The CDR3 is 16 residues long. The V and J ends lost 2 bases and 2 bases respectively, with 16 bases between them.

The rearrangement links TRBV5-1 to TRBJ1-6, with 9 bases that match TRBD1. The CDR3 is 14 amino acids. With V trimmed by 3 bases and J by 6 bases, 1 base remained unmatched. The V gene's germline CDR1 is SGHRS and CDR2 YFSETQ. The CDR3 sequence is CASSSGQGNSPLHF. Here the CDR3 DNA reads TGCGCCAGCAGCTCGGGACAGGGTAATTCACCCCTCCACTTT.

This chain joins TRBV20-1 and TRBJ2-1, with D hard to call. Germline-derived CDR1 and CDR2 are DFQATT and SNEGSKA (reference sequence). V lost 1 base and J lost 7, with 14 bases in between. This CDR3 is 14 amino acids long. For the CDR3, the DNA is TGCAGTGCTAGAGGGGCAATTGGTGAGAATGAGCAGTTCTTC. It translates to CSARGAIGENEQFF.

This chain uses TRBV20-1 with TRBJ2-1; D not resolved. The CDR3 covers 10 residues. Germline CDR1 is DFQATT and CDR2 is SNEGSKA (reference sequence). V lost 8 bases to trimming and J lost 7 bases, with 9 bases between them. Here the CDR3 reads CSSVANEQFF. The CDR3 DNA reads TGCAGTTCGGTAGCAAATGAGCAGTTCTTC.

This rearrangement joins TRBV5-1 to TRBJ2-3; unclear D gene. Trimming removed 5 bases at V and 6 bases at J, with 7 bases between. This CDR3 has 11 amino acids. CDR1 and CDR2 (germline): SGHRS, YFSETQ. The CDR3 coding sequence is TGCGCCAGCAGAAAAGGGGATACGCAGTATTTT. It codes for CASRKGDTQYF.

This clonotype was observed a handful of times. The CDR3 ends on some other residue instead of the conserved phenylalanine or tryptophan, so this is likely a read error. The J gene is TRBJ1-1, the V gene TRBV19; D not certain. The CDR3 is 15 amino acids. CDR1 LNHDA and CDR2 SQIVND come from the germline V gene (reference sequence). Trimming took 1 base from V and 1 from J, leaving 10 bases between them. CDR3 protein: CASSIGDWKNTEAFS. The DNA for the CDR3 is TGTGCCAGTAGTATAGGTGACTGGAAGAACACTGAAGCTTTCTCT.

CDR3: CASIIGRYSNQPQHF. For the CDR3, the DNA is TGTGCCAGTATTATTGGAAGATATAGCAATCAGCCCCAGCATTTT. The chain combines TRBV19 with TRBJ1-5; D gene ambiguous. The CDR3 runs 15 residues. CDR1 is LNHDA and CDR2 is SQIVND in the germline V gene (reference sequence). The V and J ends lost 7 bases and 0 bases respectively, with 13 bases between them.